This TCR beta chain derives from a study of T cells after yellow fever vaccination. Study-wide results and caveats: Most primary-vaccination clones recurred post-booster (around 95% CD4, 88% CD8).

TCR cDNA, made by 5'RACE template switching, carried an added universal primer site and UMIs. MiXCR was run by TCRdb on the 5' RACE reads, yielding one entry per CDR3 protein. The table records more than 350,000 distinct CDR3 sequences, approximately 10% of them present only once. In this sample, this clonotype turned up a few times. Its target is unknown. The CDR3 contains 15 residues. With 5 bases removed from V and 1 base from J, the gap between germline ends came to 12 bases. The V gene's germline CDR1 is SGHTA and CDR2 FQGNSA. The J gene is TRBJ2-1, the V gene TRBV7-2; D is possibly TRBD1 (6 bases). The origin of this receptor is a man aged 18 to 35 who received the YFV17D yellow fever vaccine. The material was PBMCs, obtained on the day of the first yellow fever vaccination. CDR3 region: CASSQPGQSYNEQFF. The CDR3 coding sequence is TGTGCCAGCAGCCAACCGGGACAATCCTACAATGAGCAGTTCTTC.